Below, 28 T cell receptor beta chains from the same sample are listed, as sequenced in a study of control samples from healthy donors and cancer patients. TCRdb keeps only in-frame clones here, not all; method: immunoSEQ multiplex PCR. Found here are about 80,000 clones, 91% of them singletons; the top ten hold roughly 18%. What was sequenced was blood. All receptors come from a man aged 45-65 years in good health.

The V gene is TRBV29-1, the J gene TRBJ1-1; D uncertain. Trimming pared 8 bases from V and 9 bases from J, leaving 16 bases between. CDR3 size: 11 residues. Germline CDR1 and CDR2: SQVTM and ANQGSEA. The CDR3 DNA sequence: TGCAGCTCAGCCGAACCGAGCCAAGCTTTCTTT. Amino acids: CSSAEPSQAFF.

The chain is built from TRBV7-9 and TRBJ2-7, with TRBD1 matching over 9 bases. This CDR3 spans 15 amino acids. V was pared by 3 bases and J by 5 bases, with 8 bases of the junction left unmatched. CDR1 SEHNR and CDR2 FQNEAQ come from the germline V gene (reference sequence). Written as DNA, the CDR3 is TGTGCCAGCAGCTTTTCCGGGACAGGGAGCAACGAGCAGTACTTC. Amino acids: CASSFSGTGSNEQYF.

This sequence joins TRBV5-4 and TRBJ2-3, with D unresolved. This CDR3 contains 16 residues. The germline V gene has CDR1 SGHNT and CDR2 YYREEE (reference sequence). With 0 bases removed from V and 0 bases from J, the gap between germline ends came to 11 bases. The CDR3 protein is CASSLAIPRSTDTQYF. The CDR3 nucleotides read TGTGCCAGCAGCTTGGCCATTCCCCGCAGCACAGATACGCAGTATTTT.

Notes on this clone: At the DNA level, this CDR3 is encoded by other sequences in the same sample as well. This chain links TRBV24-1 with TRBJ1-2; no definite D call. Trimming stripped 0 bases from V and 5 bases from J, with 3 bases between. The CDR3 has 12 residues. Germline V gene lookup returns CDR1 KGHDR and CDR2 SFDVKD. CDR3 in amino acids: CATSDLGYGYTF. The CDR3 region has the DNA TGTGCCACCAGTGATTTGGGTTATGGCTACACCTTC.

The chain uses TRBV7-2 and TRBJ1-4; possibly TRBD1 for D (6 bases). V lost 5 bases to trimming and J lost 5 bases, with 9 bases between them. Germline V gene data show CDR1 as SGHTA and CDR2 as FQGNSA. The length of the CDR3 is 13 residues. The CDR3 coding sequence is TGTGCCAGCAGCCCACAGGGAAATGAAAAACTGTTTTTT. Translation gives CASSPQGNEKLFF.

V usage is TRBV10-1 and J usage is TRBJ2-7; 10 bases agree with TRBD1. The CDR3 loop spans 17 amino acids. Per germline, CDR1 WNHNN and CDR2 SYGVQD (reference sequence). Losses at the gene ends were 4 bases for V and 7 bases for J; bases not matched to a gene: 16. CDR3 sequence reads: CASSGSLGGTGAREQYF. CDR3 nucleotide sequence: TGCGCCAGCAGTGGGTCCCTCGGTGGGACAGGGGCACGTGAGCAGTACTTC.

The chain employs TRBV2 and TRBJ1-6; D uncertain. V was pared by 4 bases and J by 5 bases, with 9 bases between. The germline gives CDR1 SNHLY, CDR2 FYNNEI. The CDR3 consists of 14 residues. The DNA for the CDR3 is TGTGCCAGCAGTGTGGGCCCGAATAATTCACCCCTCCACTTT. This encodes CASSVGPNNSPLHF.

The chain is built from TRBV2 and TRBJ1-2, with 7 bases lining up with TRBD1. The V gene's germline CDR1 is SNHLY and CDR2 FYNNEI. The junction had 4 bases not matched to a gene; V was cut back by 4 bases and J by 5 bases. CDR3 length: 13 amino acids. The CDR3: CASSGTGLYGYTF. The CDR3 DNA sequence: TGTGCCAGCAGTGGGACAGGCCTATATGGCTACACCTTC.

The CDR3 nucleotides are TGCAGCGTTGTGGACAGCCTCGGGGGCTACACCTTC. Its protein is CSVVDSLGGYTF. The chain is built from TRBV29-1 and TRBJ1-2, with TRBD1 as a possible D gene (6 bases). From germline, CDR1 is SQVTM and CDR2 ANQGSEA. V lost 4 bases and J 8 bases, leaving 14 bases between the germline ends. The CDR3 is 12 amino acids.

The rearrangement links TRBV6-1 to TRBJ1-1, with a tentative D call TRBD1 (5 bases). CDR3 length: 13 residues. CDR1 is MNHNS, CDR2 SASEGT, per germline. Trimming took off 2 bases at V and 9 bases at J, with 13 bases between the two ends. The CDR3 sequence is CASSETDGTQAFF. CDR3 DNA: TGTGCCAGCAGTGAAACGGACGGGACCCAAGCTTTCTTT.

This chain uses TRBV7-9 with TRBJ1-5; D uncertain. This CDR3 spans 14 amino acids. Trimming stripped 1 base from V and 4 bases from J, with 8 bases between. The germline V gene encodes CDR1 SEHNR and CDR2 FQNEAQ (reference sequence). Written as DNA, the CDR3 is TGTGCCAGCAGCTTAGAGGGCAAAAATCAGCCCCAGCATTTT. Residues: CASSLEGKNQPQHF.

The gene calls are TRBV5-4 and TRBJ2-6; TRBD1 aligns across 9 bases. CDR1 is SGHNT and CDR2 is YYREEE in the germline V gene (reference sequence). V lost 5 bases to trimming and J lost 0 bases; unmatched junction nucleotides: 6. This CDR3 spans 17 amino acids. The CDR3 here is CASRSGTGTSGANVLTF. In nucleotides, the CDR3 is TGTGCCAGCAGATCCGGGACAGGGACCTCTGGGGCCAACGTCCTGACTTTC.

The V call is TRBV5-4, the J call TRBJ1-2; D is uncertain. Germline CDR1 and CDR2: SGHNT and YYREEE (reference sequence). Trimming pared 5 bases from V and 1 base from J, leaving 18 bases between. The CDR3 loop spans 16 amino acids. This CDR3 reads CASREQTRLINYGYTF. DNA for the CDR3: TGTGCCAGCAGGGAGCAAACACGGCTAATTAACTATGGCTACACCTTC.

This clone was counted a single time. The chain uses TRBV6-6 and TRBJ1-5, with unresolved D. This CDR3 comprises 11 residues. The germline V gene has CDR1 MNHNY and CDR2 SVGAGI (reference sequence). The V end lost 6 bases, the J end lost 7 bases, and 7 bases lay between the germline ends. The CDR3 nucleotides read TGTGCCAGCAGGAGACGACAGCCCCAGCATTTT. Translation gives CASRRRQPQHF.

V usage is TRBV30 and J usage is TRBJ1-6, with a weak D call TRBD1 (6 bases). The V and J ends lost 4 bases and 9 bases respectively, with 13 bases between them. Germline V gene data show CDR1 as GTSNPN and CDR2 as SVGIG (reference sequence). The CDR3 consists of 13 residues. The CDR3 DNA is TGTGCCTGGACGGGGGGCTCAAGTTCACCCCTCCACTTT. Translation: CAWTGGSSSPLHF.

The rearrangement joins TRBV2 to TRBJ1-2; tentatively, D is TRBD1 (5 bases). The V gene lost 6 bases and the J gene lost 2 bases, with 13 bases spanning the gap. The CDR3 has 14 residues. Germline V gene lookup returns CDR1 SNHLY and CDR2 FYNNEI. DNA for the CDR3: TGTGCCAGCAGGTCACGGTGGGGGAACTATGGCTACACCTTC. Its translation is CASRSRWGNYGYTF.

The chain links TRBV7-2 to TRBJ2-7; 7 positions agree with TRBD2. V gave up 0 bases and J gave up 5 bases; unmatched junction bases: 7. CDR3 length: 15 residues. Germline CDR1 SGHTA, CDR2 FQGNSA. The CDR3 bases are TGTGCCAGCAGCTTAGCGTGGGGGGGAGGAGACGAGCAGTACTTC. Amino acid sequence: CASSLAWGGGDEQYF.

The J gene is TRBJ1-1, the V gene TRBV6-4; D is unresolved. Germline CDR1 is MRHNA and CDR2 is SNTAGT. Trimming took off 3 bases at V and 5 bases at J, with 13 bases between the two ends. The CDR3 extends over 14 amino acids. The CDR3 DNA is TGTGCCAGCAGTGATTACTCGAAAGGGACTGAAGCTTTCTTT. Protein: CASSDYSKGTEAFF.

This rearrangement joins TRBV10-1 to TRBJ2-1; D possibly corresponds to TRBD1 (6 bases). V gave up 5 bases and J gave up 2 bases, with 16 bases separating them. This CDR3 region has 16 residues. From germline, CDR1 is WNHNN and CDR2 SYGVQD (reference sequence). The CDR3 sequence: CASSRQASRTYNEQFF. CDR3 nucleotide sequence: TGCGCCAGCAGTCGACAGGCGTCACGGACCTACAATGAGCAGTTCTTC.

V usage is TRBV7-2 and J usage is TRBJ2-2, with a possible D match to TRBD2 (6 bases). There are 16 residues in the CDR3. V gave up 5 bases and J gave up 2 bases, with 15 bases separating them. In germline, CDR1 is SGHTA, CDR2 FQGNSA. The CDR3 loop reads CASSPPGVGNTGELFF. CDR3 sequence (DNA): TGTGCCAGCAGCCCCCCGGGGGTTGGTAACACCGGGGAGCTGTTTTTT.

The chain's CDR3 is CASSQETRGRSAEAFF. CDR3 bases: TGTGCCAGCAGCCAAGAGACCAGGGGCAGGTCGGCTGAAGCTTTCTTT. This sequence joins TRBV3-1 (or the pseudogene TRBV3-2) and TRBJ1-1; tentative D call: TRBD1 (6 bases). This CDR3 is 16 amino acids long. Germline CDR1 is LGHDT and CDR2 is YNNKEL (reference sequence). Trimming removed 0 bases from V and 6 bases from J, with 17 bases in between.

This clone appeared once. This chain links TRBV6-4 with TRBJ1-6; D remains unclear. Germline V gives CDR1 MRHNA, CDR2 SNTAGT. Trimming pared 2 bases from V and 7 bases from J, leaving 6 bases between. This CDR3 region has 13 residues. Here the CDR3 reads CASSDGRNSPLHF. CDR3 bases: TGTGCCAGCAGTGACGGGCGGAATTCACCCCTCCACTTT.

This clone was counted between two and nine times. V usage is TRBV10-3 and J usage is TRBJ2-3; 8 bases line up with TRBD2. Germline-derived CDR1 and CDR2 are ENHRY and SYGVKD. Losses at the gene ends were 3 bases for V and 4 bases for J; bases not matched to a gene: 6. This CDR3 has 15 residues. The CDR3 DNA reads as TGTGCCATCAGTGAAGAAGTCGGGGGGGCAGATACGCAGTATTTT. It translates to CAISEEVGGADTQYF.

This sequence joins TRBV10-3 and TRBJ2-7; D is ambiguous. The V end lost 5 bases, the J end lost 2 bases, and 13 bases lay between the germline ends. Germline CDR1 is ENHRY and CDR2 is SYGVKD. The CDR3 is 14 residues long. CDR3 sequence (DNA): TGTGCCATCAGTCTTGCCATTAACACCTACGAGCAGTACTTC. This codes for CAISLAINTYEQYF.

The J gene is TRBJ2-2, the V gene TRBV14, with D unclear. Germline assignment: CDR1 SGHDN and CDR2 FVKESK. The CDR3 runs 13 residues. V lost 1 base, J lost 3 bases, and 3 bases lay in between. This chain's CDR3 is CASSQVHTGELFF. CDR3 nucleotides: TGTGCCAGCAGCCAAGTTCACACCGGGGAGCTGTTTTTT. Full variable domain (rest looked up from reference TRBV14 and TRBJ2-2): EAGVTQFPSHSVIEKGQTVTLRCDPISGHDNLYWYRRVMGKEIKFLLHFVKESKQDESGMPNNRFLAERTGGTYSTLKVQPAELEDSGVYFCASSQVHTGELFFGEGSRLTVL.

In this sample, this clone turned up once. The rearrangement joins TRBV5-1 to TRBJ1-1; D perhaps matches TRBD1 (5 bases). CDR1 is SGHRS, CDR2 YFSETQ, per germline. This CDR3 has 15 residues. V was trimmed by 0 bases and J by 1 base, leaving 10 bases between them. The CDR3 sequence: CASSLAVGENTEAFF. CDR3 in DNA: TGCGCCAGCAGCTTGGCCGTAGGGGAGAACACTGAAGCTTTCTTT.

The chain couples TRBV6-6 to TRBJ1-2; no clear D. This CDR3 comprises 16 residues. V shed 6 bases and J shed 4 bases, with 21 bases lying between them. Germline-derived CDR1 and CDR2 are MNHNY and SVGAGI (reference sequence). Written as DNA, the CDR3 is TGTGCCAGCAGACAGACCCGGTCGAAGCAAATCTATGGCTACACCTTC. This encodes CASRQTRSKQIYGYTF.

The chain employs TRBV5-3 and TRBJ2-5; D is unresolved. TRBV5-3 is assigned to the ORF class and has an uncertain function. The CDR3 is made up of 15 amino acids. With 4 bases removed from V and 4 bases from J, the gap between germline ends came to 17 bases. The CDR3 sequence: CARSVAIGCSETQYF. CDR3 nucleotide sequence: TGTGCCAGAAGCGTAGCAATAGGGTGTTCAGAGACCCAGTACTTC.